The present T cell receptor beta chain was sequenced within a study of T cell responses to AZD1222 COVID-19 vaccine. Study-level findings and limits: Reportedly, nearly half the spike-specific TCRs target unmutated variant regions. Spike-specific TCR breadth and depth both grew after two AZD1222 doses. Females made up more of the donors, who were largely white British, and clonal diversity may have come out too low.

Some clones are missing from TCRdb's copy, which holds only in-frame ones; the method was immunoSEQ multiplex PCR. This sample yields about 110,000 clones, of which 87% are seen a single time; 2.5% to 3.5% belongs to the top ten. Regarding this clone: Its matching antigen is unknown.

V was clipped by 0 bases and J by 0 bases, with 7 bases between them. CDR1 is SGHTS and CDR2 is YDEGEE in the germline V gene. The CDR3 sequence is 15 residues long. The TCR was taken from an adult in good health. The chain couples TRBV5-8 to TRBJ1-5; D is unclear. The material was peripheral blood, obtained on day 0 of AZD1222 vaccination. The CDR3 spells CASSLGMNSNQPQHF. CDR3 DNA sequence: TGTGCCAGCAGCTTGGGGATGAATAGCAATCAGCCCCAGCATTTT.